This TCR beta chain was retrieved from a study of blood T cell repertoires in COVID-19. Turning to the study itself: Sample material is recorded as cDNA or gDNA derived from T cells, B-cell-depleted T cells, or PBMCs.

CDR1 and CDR2 from the germline V gene are SGHAT and FQNNGV. Trimming removed 0 bases from V and 2 bases from J; junction bases left unmatched: 9. The CDR3 sequence is 19 residues long. As handled by the study authors: Cell counts per sample came from amplifying reference gene primers. The assay was immunoSEQ multiplex PCR, and TCRdb's table has in-frame clones only and misses some. That table gives V, J and clone size, and the DNA gave D and trimming. The table has about 130,000 clones, about 85% seen once. This receptor was obtained from a woman in her seventies with COVID-19, enrolled during active disease. Source material: peripheral blood. The genes are TRBV11-2 and TRBJ2-1; 11 positions match TRBD2. CDR3: CASSLEGLAGGRPYNEQFF. The CDR3 bases are TGTGCCAGCAGCTTAGAAGGTTTAGCGGGGGGGCGCCCCTACAATGAGCAGTTCTTC.